A few counts support the clone carrying this T cell receptor beta chain. Its antigen is unknown. The data derive from a study of response to subunit inactivated influenza vaccine. Germline values: CDR1 SGHDN, CDR2 FVKESK. The V segment lost 3 bases and the J segment 9 bases; nucleotides outside the gene matches: 7. The CDR3 spans 16 residues. TCRdb reprocessed the RT-PCR reads via MiXCR and lists one record per CDR3 protein. The sample lists around 710,000 distinct CDR3 sequences, about 15% seen once, with around 6.5% in the top ten. General study points: Authors suggested each seasonal flu vaccination may recruit only limited numbers of new T cells.

The TCR comes from a man aged 50 to 59 who received an inactivated influenza vaccine. The rearrangement uses TRBV14 and TRBJ2-1; 14 bases are shared with TRBD2. Sequences were derived from PBMCs from blood, sampled less than 15 days before vaccination. CDR3 bases: TGTGCCAGCAGCCACCTGACTAGCGGGGGGGCCATTGAGCAGTTCTTC. Amino acids: CASSHLTSGGAIEQFF.